The 2 T cell receptor beta chains reported below all come from one sample, sequenced in a study of beta chain features in type 1 diabetes. The entirety of the isolated RNA underwent reverse transcription, so expressed TCRB transcripts were sequenced. Data came from immunoSEQ multiplex PCR; TCRdb stores just in-frame clones and leaves some out. This sample has about 450,000 clones, with about 10% found just once. Sequenced: naive CD4+ T cells from blood. These receptors were obtained from a woman younger than 35 in good health.

This clone turned up a few times. The chain is built from TRBV4-2 and TRBJ2-3; 13 bases match TRBD2. Looked up from germline, CDR1 is LGHNA and CDR2 is YNFKEQ. The CDR3 covers 21 residues. The junction had 12 bases not matched to a gene; V was cut back by 0 bases and J by 0 bases. CDR3 protein: CASSQDPYRTSGGQSTDTQYF. CDR3 DNA: TGTGCCAGCAGCCAAGATCCGTATCGGACTAGCGGGGGACAAAGCACAGATACGCAGTATTTT.

The rearrangement joins TRBV29-1 to TRBJ2-5, with 9 nucleotides matching TRBD2. There are 13 residues in the CDR3. V was clipped by 4 bases and J by 4 bases; unmatched bases: 4. Germline CDR1 SQVTM, CDR2 ANQGSEA. The chain's CDR3 is CSVAGTSTETQYF. The CDR3 coding sequence is TGCAGCGTTGCCGGGACTAGCACAGAGACCCAGTACTTC.